One and the same sample provided the 9 T cell receptor beta chains below, sequenced in a study of blood T cell repertoires in COVID-19. Clones were read by immunoSEQ multiplex PCR, and TCRdb kept only the in-frame ones, dropping some. The table shows about 80,000 clones, with 80% to 85% occurring only once. Specimen: peripheral blood. All receptors derive from a woman aged 70-85 years with acute or convalescent COVID-19.

The chain combines TRBV5-1 with TRBJ2-6; D may be TRBD2 (5 bases). CDR3 length equals 16 residues. Germline loops: CDR1 SGHRS, CDR2 YFSETQ. V dropped 4 bases and J dropped 1 base, with 12 bases sitting between them. CDR3 amino acids: CASSPSAGSGANVLTF. The CDR3 DNA sequence: TGCGCCAGCAGCCCCAGCGCGGGTTCTGGGGCCAACGTCCTGACTTTC. The full variable domain, completed using reference TRBV5-1 and TRBJ2-6, is KAGVTQTPRYLIKTRGQQVTLSCSPISGHRSVSWYQQTPGQGLQFLFEYFSETQRNKGNFPGRFSGRQFSNSRSEMNVSTLELGDSALYLCASSPSAGSGANVLTFGAGSRLTVL.

The V gene is TRBV5-1, the J gene TRBJ2-7; 10 bases are a match to TRBD1. Losses at the gene ends were 4 bases for V and 4 bases for J; bases not matched to a gene: 8. This CDR3 has 15 residues. Germline loops: CDR1 SGHRS, CDR2 YFSETQ. The CDR3 nucleotides read TGCGCCAGCAGCGCACCGGGACAGGGGTTGTACGAGCAGTACTTC. Its protein is CASSAPGQGLYEQYF.

There are a few counts of this clone. The rearrangement links TRBV7-9 to TRBJ2-7, with D hard to call. The CDR3 runs 11 residues. V lost 5 bases and J lost 2, with 4 bases in between. In germline, CDR1 is SEHNR, CDR2 FQNEAQ (reference sequence). CDR3 in DNA: TGTGCCAGCAGCACGGCCTACGAGCAGTACTTC. It translates to CASSTAYEQYF.

The CDR3 DNA sequence: TGTGCCAGCTCACCACCGTTACAAGAGACCCAGTACTTC. Protein: CASSPPLQETQYF. The chain recombines TRBV18 with TRBJ2-5; D is ambiguous. V was cut by 0 bases and J by 2 bases, with 4 bases left in between. Germline assignment: CDR1 KGHSH and CDR2 LQKENI. The CDR3 sequence is 13 residues long.

V and J are TRBV19 and TRBJ2-5; tentatively, D is TRBD2 (5 bases). The germline V gene encodes CDR1 LNHDA and CDR2 SQIVND (reference sequence). Trimming pared 8 bases from V and 5 bases from J, leaving 15 bases between. This CDR3 contains 13 residues. CDR3 protein: CASGDRWEETQYF. CDR3 coding DNA: TGTGCCAGTGGGGATCGGTGGGAGGAGACCCAGTACTTC.

The chain couples TRBV3-1 (or the pseudogene TRBV3-2) to TRBJ2-7; a possible D gene is TRBD2 (6 bases). The CDR3 totals 15 residues. Trimming stripped 4 bases from V and 0 bases from J, with 13 bases between. Germline values: CDR1 LGHDT, CDR2 YNNKEL (reference sequence). The chain's CDR3 is CASSLRGSLSYEQYF. CDR3 bases: TGTGCCAGCAGCCTACGGGGGAGCCTCTCCTACGAGCAGTACTTC.

J is TRBJ1-2 and V is TRBV4-1; 7 bases are a match to TRBD1. The CDR3 has 15 amino acids. Per germline, CDR1 MGHRA and CDR2 YSYEKL. With V trimmed by 4 bases and J by 4 bases, 9 bases remained unmatched. This CDR3 reads CASSLPGTASYGYTF. CDR3 nucleotide sequence: TGCGCCAGCAGCCTACCCGGGACAGCCTCCTATGGCTACACCTTC.

This chain uses TRBV6-5 with TRBJ1-2; D uncertain. Per germline, CDR1 MNHEY and CDR2 SVGAGI. The CDR3 spans 13 residues. Trimming took 2 bases from V and 3 from J, leaving 7 bases between them. The CDR3 sequence: CASSYARDYGYTF. The CDR3 DNA reads TGTGCCAGCAGTTACGCGAGAGACTATGGCTACACCTTC.

CDR3 loop: CASSRTRGSYEQYF. CDR3 in DNA: TGTGCCAGCAGTCGGACTCGTGGGTCCTACGAGCAGTACTTC. This chain uses TRBV6-5 with TRBJ2-7; a possible D gene is TRBD2 (5 bases). V lost 5 bases to trimming and J lost 1 base, with 12 bases between them. The germline V gene encodes CDR1 MNHEY and CDR2 SVGAGI. CDR3 length: 14 residues.